These 12 T cell receptor beta chains were sequenced from one sample in a study of OX40 agonist ivuxolimab in advanced cancers. Libraries were prepared by immunoSEQ multiplex PCR; TCRdb keeps only in-frame clonotypes and omits some of them. Of approximately 58,000 clones in the sample, 70% to 85% were seen once. Sequencing was performed on CD4+ or CD8+ T cells sorted from blood, taken in a trial of the OX40 agonist ivuxolimab. The receptors originated from an adult with an advanced solid tumor such as melanoma, head and neck, liver or kidney cancer.

In this sample, this clone is medium-sized. V usage is TRBV11-2 and J usage is TRBJ1-2, with 7 bases identical to TRBD1. V lost 5 bases, J lost 6 bases, and 9 bases stayed unmatched. The germline V gene encodes CDR1 SGHAT and CDR2 FQNNGV. The CDR3 loop spans 14 amino acids. The CDR3 bases are TGTGCCAGCAGCGCCCTGAGGGGGCGGGATGGCTACACCTTC. Its protein product is CASSALRGRDGYTF.

The chain joins TRBV6-5 to TRBJ1-2, with D maybe TRBD1 (6 bases). The CDR3 contains 14 residues. CDR1 and CDR2 (germline): MNHEY, SVGAGI. The V gene lost 5 bases and the J gene lost 3 bases, with 13 bases spanning the gap. The CDR3 sequence is CASSRQVLDYGYTF. The DNA for the CDR3 is TGTGCCAGCAGTCGACAGGTTCTAGACTATGGCTACACCTTC.

This chain joins TRBV25-1 and TRBJ1-2; D might be TRBD1 (6 bases). Per the germline V gene, CDR1 is MGHDK and CDR2 is SYGVNS. The CDR3 loop spans 15 amino acids. Trimming removed 4 bases at V and 2 bases at J, with 14 bases between. CDR3 region: CASSVAKQGNYGYTF. CDR3 sequence (DNA): TGTGCCAGCAGTGTAGCGAAACAGGGAAACTATGGCTACACCTTC.

The V and J genes are TRBV19 and TRBJ2-5; 7 bases are a match to TRBD2. In germline, CDR1 is LNHDA, CDR2 SQIVND (reference sequence). Trimming removed 8 bases from V and 4 bases from J; junction bases left unmatched: 10. The CDR3 extends over 14 amino acids. Here the CDR3 DNA reads TGTGCCAGTGGGGCGGGGGAGCCGGGAGAGACCCAGTACTTC. Translating gives CASGAGEPGETQYF.

This clone has a count of ten or more. The chain has TRBV19 and TRBJ1-5; 9 bases map to TRBD1. Germline trimming cut 5 bases from V and 6 bases from J; bases unmatched to any gene: 2. The V gene's germline CDR1 is LNHDA and CDR2 SQIVND (reference sequence). The CDR3 covers 13 residues. The CDR3 reads CASSGTGFQPQHF. CDR3 in DNA: TGTGCCAGTAGTGGGACAGGGTTTCAGCCCCAGCATTTT.

This chain uses TRBV6-5 with TRBJ1-5, with unresolved D. This CDR3 comprises 11 residues. CDR1 and CDR2 (germline): MNHEY, SVGAGI. Trimming pared 5 bases from V and 6 bases from J, leaving 5 bases between. CDR3 sequence (DNA): TGTGCCAGCAGTGATAGTCAGCCCCAGCATTTT. Amino acids: CASSDSQPQHF.

The J gene is TRBJ2-7, the V gene TRBV6-1; D uncertain. V shed 5 bases and J shed 0 bases, with 11 bases lying between them. The germline V gene has CDR1 MNHNS and CDR2 SASEGT. The CDR3 extends over 14 amino acids. CDR3 nucleotide sequence: TGTGCCAGCAGTAAAATACAGAGCTCCTACGAGCAGTACTTC. Translation: CASSKIQSSYEQYF.

This clone was counted a single time. The chain links TRBV5-1 to TRBJ2-5; unclear D gene. The CDR3 loop spans 13 amino acids. V was cut by 0 bases and J by 4 bases, with 7 bases left in between. In germline, CDR1 is SGHRS, CDR2 YFSETQ. Here the CDR3 reads CASSLGPGETQYF. Written as DNA, the CDR3 is TGCGCCAGCAGCTTGGGCCCCGGAGAGACCCAGTACTTC.

The gene calls are TRBV5-1 and TRBJ2-5; TRBD2 agrees at 7 bases. With V trimmed by 7 bases and J by 7 bases, 4 bases remained unmatched. CDR1 SGHRS and CDR2 YFSETQ come from the germline V gene. The CDR3 has 11 residues. The CDR3 nucleotides read TGCGCCAGCGTCACGGGGGGGACCCAGTACTTC. Its protein is CASVTGGTQYF.

The genes are TRBV6-6 and TRBJ1-1; D is ambiguous. Per germline, CDR1 MNHNY and CDR2 SVGAGI (reference sequence). Trimming cost V 2 bases and J 6 bases, with 13 bases left between them. The CDR3 contains 14 residues. The CDR3 is CASSYDETDPEAFF. CDR3 DNA sequence: TGTGCCAGCAGTTACGATGAGACGGACCCTGAAGCTTTCTTT.

The chain is built from TRBV12-5 and TRBJ2-5; 10 nucleotides line up with TRBD2. The V segment lost 6 bases and the J segment 5 bases; nucleotides outside the gene matches: 12. The CDR3 totals 16 residues. Germline CDR1 LGHNT, CDR2 FRNRAP. CDR3 in amino acids: CASGDWLAGVGETQYF. CDR3 DNA sequence: TGTGCTAGTGGGGATTGGCTAGCGGGAGTAGGGGAGACCCAGTACTTC.

This rearrangement joins TRBV27 to TRBJ1-1; D is unclear. Deletions cut 5 bases from V and 3 bases from J, with 25 bases between. This CDR3 has 18 amino acids. CDR1 is MNHEY and CDR2 is SMNVEV in the germline V gene (reference sequence). CDR3 bases: TGTGCCAGCAGTCTAAAGGCCAGGAACCTTCATCCGTACACTGAAGCTTTCTTT. As protein: CASSLKARNLHPYTEAFF.